This T cell receptor (beta chain) came from a study of blood T cell repertoires in COVID-19. At the level of the study: Both acute and convalescent COVID-19 samples were obtained from the United States, Italy and Spain.

This CDR3 contains 18 residues. With V trimmed by 2 bases and J by 7 bases, 12 bases remained unmatched. Germline V gene data show CDR1 as MDHEN and CDR2 as SYDVKM. As originally analysed: Researchers report that nucleated cell counts were estimated from reference gene primer amplification. This table comes from immunoSEQ multiplex PCR, and its TCRdb copy is limited to in-frame clones, with some not included. From that table come the V and J calls and clone size; the DNA was used to work out D and trimming. The table has 180,000 or so clones, roughly 88% seen once. Sequenced: PBMCs or T cells enriched from blood (not recorded which). The chain joins TRBV28 to TRBJ2-2, with 11 bases matching TRBD2. This sequence originates from a woman in her thirties who had recovered from COVID-19. The CDR3 region has the DNA TGTGCCAGCAGTTTAAATCTAGCGGGAGGAATTCGTAGCGGGGAGCTGTTTTTT. Translation gives CASSLNLAGGIRSGELFF.